This TCR beta chain was recorded in a study of shared clonotypes between healthy human individuals. Notes on the study in general: Sequencing of the sorted subsets was shown by rarefaction to be incomplete despite large depth.

Data came from immunoSEQ multiplex PCR; TCRdb stores just in-frame clones and leaves some out. The data hold roughly 890,000 clones, with over 90% observed a single time. Naive CD8 cells lacked CD45RO and underwent positive selection for CCR7, leaving out terminally differentiated effector memory CD45RA+ cells. A remark on this clone: What it binds is unknown.

The CDR3 sequence is 17 residues long. Germline V lookup: CDR1 MNHNS, CDR2 SASEGT. The junction had 7 bases not matched to a gene; V was cut back by 0 bases and J by 2 bases. The TCR comes from a man aged 30 to 39 in good health. The rearrangement links TRBV6-1 to TRBJ2-1; 7 nucleotides agree with TRBD2. Sequencing was performed on naive CD8+ T cells sorted from blood. In DNA, the CDR3 is TGTGCCAGCAGTGAAGCGCTTTGGGAGGGCCCCTACAATGAGCAGTTCTTC. This sequence encodes CASSEALWEGPYNEQFF.